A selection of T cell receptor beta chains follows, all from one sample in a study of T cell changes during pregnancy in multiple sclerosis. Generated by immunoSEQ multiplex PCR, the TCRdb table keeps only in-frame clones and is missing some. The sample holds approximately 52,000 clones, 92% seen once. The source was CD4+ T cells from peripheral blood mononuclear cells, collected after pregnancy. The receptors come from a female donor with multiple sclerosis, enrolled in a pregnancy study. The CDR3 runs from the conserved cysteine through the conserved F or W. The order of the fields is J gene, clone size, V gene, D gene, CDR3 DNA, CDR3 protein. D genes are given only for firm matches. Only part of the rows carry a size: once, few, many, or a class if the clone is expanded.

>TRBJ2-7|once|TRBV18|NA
TGTGCCAGCTCACCACTCCCTGGAGGACTCGAGCAGTACTTC
CASSPLPGGLEQYF
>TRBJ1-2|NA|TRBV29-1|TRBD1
TGCAGCGTTGCCGGGACAGGGAGCGGCTACACCTTC
CSVAGTGSGYTF
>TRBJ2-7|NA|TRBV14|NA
TGTGCCAGCAGCCTAAATGGCCCCTACGAGCAGTACTTC
CASSLNGPYEQYF
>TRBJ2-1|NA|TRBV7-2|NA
TGTGCCAGCAGCGCCGGTGGACTATCCTACAATGAGCAGTTCTTC
CASSAGGLSYNEQFF
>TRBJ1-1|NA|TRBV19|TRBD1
TGTGCCAGTAGTCCACAGGGGGCGCTGGGCACTGAAGCTTTCTTT
CASSPQGALGTEAFF
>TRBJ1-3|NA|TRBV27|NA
TGTGCCAGCAGATCCGCTGGAAACACCATATATTTT
CASRSAGNTIYF
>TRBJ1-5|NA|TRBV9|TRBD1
TGTGCCAGCAGCCCGGGAGGACAGGGAGGGCAGCCCCAGCATTTT
CASSPGGQGGQPQHF
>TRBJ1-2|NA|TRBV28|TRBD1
TGTGCCAGCAGTCGGGACAGCTATGGCTACACCTTC
CASSRDSYGYTF
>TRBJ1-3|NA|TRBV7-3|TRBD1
TGTGCCAGCAGTCCGACAGGGGGCTCTGGAAACACCATATATTTT
CASSPTGGSGNTIYF
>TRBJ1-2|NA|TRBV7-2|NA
TGTGCCAGCAGCTTATCGCCCGGAGCGGACCTACGGGGCTACACCTTC
CASSLSPGADLRGYTF
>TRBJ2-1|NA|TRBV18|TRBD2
TGTGCCAGCTCACAACTAGCGGGAGGTCGGGAGCAGTTCTTC
CASSQLAGGREQFF
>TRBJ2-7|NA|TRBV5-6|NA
TGTGCCAGCAGCTTGGGTCTGGGGCCGTACGAGCAGTACTTC
CASSLGLGPYEQYF
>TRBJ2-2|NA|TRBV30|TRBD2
TGTGCCTGGAGTGCGGGACTAGCGGGAGGTACCGGGGAGCTGTTTTTT
CAWSAGLAGGTGELFF
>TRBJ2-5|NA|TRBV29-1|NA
TGCAGCTCCAAAGAGGGCAGCTCTCGAGAGACCCAGTACTTC
CSSKEGSSRETQYF
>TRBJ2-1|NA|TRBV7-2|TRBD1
TGTGCCAGCAGCCCCGGGACAGGGGGTCGTGAGCAGTTCTTC
CASSPGTGGREQFF
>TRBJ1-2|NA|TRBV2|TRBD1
TGTGCCAGCAGTTCTACAGGGGGAGTAGGGGGCTACACCTTC
CASSSTGGVGGYTF
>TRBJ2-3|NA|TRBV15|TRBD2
TGTGCCACCAGCAAAGGACTAGCGGGAACGGGTGATACGCAGTATTTT
CATSKGLAGTGDTQYF
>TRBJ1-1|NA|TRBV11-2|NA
TGTGCCAGCAGCTTAGGTCGAGGGCGGGATGGCACTGAAGCTTTCTTT
CASSLGRGRDGTEAFF
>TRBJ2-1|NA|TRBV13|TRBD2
TGTGCCAGCAGCGGAGGGCTAGCGGGAGGGAGCTCCTACAATGAGCAGTTCTTC
CASSGGLAGGSSYNEQFF
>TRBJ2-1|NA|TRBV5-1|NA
TGCGCCAGCAGTACAGTCTCCATAGCGCGGGGGCAGTTCTTC
CASSTVSIARGQFF
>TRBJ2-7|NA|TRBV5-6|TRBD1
TGTGCCAGCAGCTCGGGACAGGGGTCCTACGAGCAGTACTTC
CASSSGQGSYEQYF
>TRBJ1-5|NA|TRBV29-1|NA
TGCAGCGTTGAAAAGGACACGAATCAGCCCCAGCATTTT
CSVEKDTNQPQHF
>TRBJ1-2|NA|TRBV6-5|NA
TGTGCCAGCAGTTACGGGCCCACAGGTGGCTACACCTTC
CASSYGPTGGYTF
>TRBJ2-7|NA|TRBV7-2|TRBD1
TGTGCCAGCAGCCTATCTCGACAGGGCTCAAAGTACGAGCAGTACTTC
CASSLSRQGSKYEQYF
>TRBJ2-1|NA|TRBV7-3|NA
TGTGCCAGCAGCTTAGGAGGGATGCAGTTCTTC
CASSLGGMQFF
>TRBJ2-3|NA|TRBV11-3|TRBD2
TGTGCCAGCAGCTCGGAGGGTAGCGGGAGACCAGATACGCAGTATTTT
CASSSEGSGRPDTQYF
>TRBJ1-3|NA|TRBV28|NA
TGTGCCAGCAGTCCCCCCCGGGTGCTGACTGGAAACACCATATATTTT
CASSPPRVLTGNTIYF
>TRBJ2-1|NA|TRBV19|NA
TGTGCCAGTAGTATAGATAAGGGAGGCGGGAATAGGAATGAGCAGTTCTTC
CASSIDKGGGNRNEQFF
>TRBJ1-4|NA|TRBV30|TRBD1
TGTGCCTGGGCTCAACGGGACAGGGATGAAAAACTGTTTTTT
CAWAQRDRDEKLFF
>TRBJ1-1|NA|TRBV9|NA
TGTGCCAGCAGCCCCCGACAGGCCAAGGCTAACACTGAAGCTTTCTTT
CASSPRQAKANTEAFF
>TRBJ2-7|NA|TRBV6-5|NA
TGTGCCAGCAGTCACGGACGAGGGCCCTACGAGCAGTACTTC
CASSHGRGPYEQYF
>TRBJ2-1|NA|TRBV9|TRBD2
TGTGCCAGCAGCGTAGAATCCCTAGCGGGGACCTACAATGAGCAGTTCTTC
CASSVESLAGTYNEQFF
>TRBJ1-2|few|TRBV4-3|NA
TGCGCCAGCAGCCAATACTGGGGCGGGATAGGAAGGAACTATGGCTACACCTTC
CASSQYWGGIGRNYGYTF
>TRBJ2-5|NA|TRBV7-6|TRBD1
TGTGCCAGCAGCTTTAGACAGGGGTCGGGAGTGGAGCAGTACTTC
CASSFRQGSGVEQYF
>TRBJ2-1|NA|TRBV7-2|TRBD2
TGTGCCAGCAGCTTAGGGAGACTAGCGGGAGGGATTGCGAATGAGCAGTTCTTC
CASSLGRLAGGIANEQFF
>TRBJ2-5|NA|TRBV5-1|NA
TGCGCCAGCAGCTCCCAGGGCGAAGAGACCCAGTACTTC
CASSSQGEETQYF
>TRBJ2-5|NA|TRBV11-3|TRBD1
TGTGCCAGCAGCCGACGGGCGGGACAGGGTGTGAGAGAGACCCAGTACTTC
CASSRRAGQGVRETQYF
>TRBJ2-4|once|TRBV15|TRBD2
TGTGCCACCAGCCTGGGCGGGAGAGGGGTAGGTGAAGCCAAAAACATTCAGTACTTC
CATSLGGRGVGEAKNIQYF
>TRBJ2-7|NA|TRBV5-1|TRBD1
TGCGCCAGCAGCCAGGACAGGGGGGCCTACGAGCAGTACTTC
CASSQDRGAYEQYF
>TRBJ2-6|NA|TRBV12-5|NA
TGTGCTAGTGCCAACTCTGGGGCCAACGTCCTGACTTTC
CASANSGANVLTF
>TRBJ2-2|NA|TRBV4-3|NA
TGCGCCAGCAGCCGCGGGCGGCAGGGACGGGGGTCCGGGGAGCTGTTTTTT
CASSRGRQGRGSGELFF
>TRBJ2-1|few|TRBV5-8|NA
TGTGCCAGCAGCTTGGGTCGGAAAACTAGTGGCTCCTACAATGAGCAGTTCTTC
CASSLGRKTSGSYNEQFF
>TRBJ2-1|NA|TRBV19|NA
TGTGCCAGTAGTATCTCGGTCTCACGGAGCAATGAGCAGTTCTTC
CASSISVSRSNEQFF
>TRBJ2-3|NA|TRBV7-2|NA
TGTGCCAGCACCTCCTCCGGAAGTACAGCAGATACGCAGTATTTT
CASTSSGSTADTQYF
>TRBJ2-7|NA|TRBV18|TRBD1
TGTGCCAGCTCATCGGACAGGGTCGGCGAGCAGTACTTC
CASSSDRVGEQYF
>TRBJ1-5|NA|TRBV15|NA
TGTGCCACCAGCATCGACAGTCGCAGCAATCAGCCCCAGCATTTT
CATSIDSRSNQPQHF
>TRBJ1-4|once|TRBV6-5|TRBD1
TGTGCCAGCAGGGCTAACTCCGGGACAGGACTGTTTTTT
CASRANSGTGLFF
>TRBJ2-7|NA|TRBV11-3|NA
TGTGCCAGCAGCTTCCCTCGGGAGCAGTACTTC
CASSFPREQYF